The present entry profiles one TCR beta chain with its context. Its antigen is unknown. Assay: immunoSEQ multiplex PCR; the TCRdb copy retains only in-frame clones and omits some. The sample has approximately 65,000 clones, about 90% seen once. Trimming took 5 bases from V and 5 from J, leaving 16 bases between them. Germline CDR1 is MNHEY and CDR2 is SMNVEV (reference sequence). CDR3 length equals 15 residues. This entry comes from a study of PD-1 blockade in classical Hodgkin lymphoma. The sample's time point: cycle 4 day 1 (C4D1), after more than five weeks of nivolumab. Each patient experienced a relapse that followed autologous stem cell transplantation, and brentuximab vedotin exposure varied. Study-wide findings and caveats: Later analyses included only patients treated at least 1 year post-ASCT. While CD8+ TCR diversity did not rise significantly by C4D1, CD4+ TCR diversity did.

The origin of this receptor is a human donor with classical Hodgkin lymphoma. This material consisted of peripheral blood mononuclear cells (PBMCs), taken before the fourth cycle of nivolumab. The chain links TRBV27 to TRBJ1-5; unclear D gene. The CDR3 is CASSPDPSWDQPQHF. The CDR3 nucleotides are TGTGCCAGCAGTCCCGACCCCTCGTGGGATCAGCCCCAGCATTTT.